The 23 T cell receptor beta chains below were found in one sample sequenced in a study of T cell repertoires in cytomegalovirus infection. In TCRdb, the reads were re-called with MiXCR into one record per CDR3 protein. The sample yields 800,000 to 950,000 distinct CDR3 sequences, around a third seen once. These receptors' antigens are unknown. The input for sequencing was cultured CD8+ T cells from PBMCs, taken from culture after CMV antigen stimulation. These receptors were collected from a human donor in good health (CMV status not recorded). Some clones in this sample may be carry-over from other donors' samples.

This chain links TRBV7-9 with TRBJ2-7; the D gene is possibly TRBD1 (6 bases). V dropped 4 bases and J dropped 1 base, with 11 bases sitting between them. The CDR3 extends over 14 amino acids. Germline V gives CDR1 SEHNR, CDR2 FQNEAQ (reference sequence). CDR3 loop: CASSSRTASYEQYF. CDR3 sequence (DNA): TGTGCCAGCAGCTCTAGGACAGCATCCTACGAGCAGTACTTC.

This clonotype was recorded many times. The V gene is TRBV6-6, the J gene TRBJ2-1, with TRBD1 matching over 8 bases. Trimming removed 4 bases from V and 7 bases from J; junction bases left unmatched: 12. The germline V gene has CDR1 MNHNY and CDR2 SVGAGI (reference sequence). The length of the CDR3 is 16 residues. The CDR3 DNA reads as TGTGCCAGCAGTTCTCCCCTCGGACAGGGAAGTAATGAGCAGTTCTTC. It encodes CASSSPLGQGSNEQFF.

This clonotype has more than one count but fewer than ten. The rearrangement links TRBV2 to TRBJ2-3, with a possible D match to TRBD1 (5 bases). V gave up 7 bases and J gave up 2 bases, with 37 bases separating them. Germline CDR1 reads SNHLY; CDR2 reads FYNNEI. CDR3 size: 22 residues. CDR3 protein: CASTVIPTGRLQGAMATDTQYF. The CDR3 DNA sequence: TGTGCCAGCACAGTAATCCCGACCGGAAGACTTCAGGGTGCGATGGCCACAGATACGCAGTATTTT.

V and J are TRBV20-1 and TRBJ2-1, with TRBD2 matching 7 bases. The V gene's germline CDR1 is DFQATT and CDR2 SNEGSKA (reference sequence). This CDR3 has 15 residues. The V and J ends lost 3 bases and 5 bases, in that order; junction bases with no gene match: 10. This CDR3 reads CSASGWGGPDNEQFF. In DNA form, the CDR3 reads TGCAGTGCTAGCGGGTGGGGAGGGCCGGACAATGAGCAGTTCTTC.

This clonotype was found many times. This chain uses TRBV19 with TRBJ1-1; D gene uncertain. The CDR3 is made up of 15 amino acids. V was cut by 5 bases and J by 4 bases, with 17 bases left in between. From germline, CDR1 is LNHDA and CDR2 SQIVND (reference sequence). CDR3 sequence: CASSPREGLGTEAFF. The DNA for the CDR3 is TGTGCCAGTAGTCCCCGGGAGGGTTTGGGCACTGAAGCTTTCTTT.

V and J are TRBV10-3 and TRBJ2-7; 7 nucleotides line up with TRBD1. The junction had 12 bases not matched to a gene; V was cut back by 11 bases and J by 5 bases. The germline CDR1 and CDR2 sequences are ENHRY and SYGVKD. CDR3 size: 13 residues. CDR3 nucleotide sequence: TGTGCCTTGCGACAGGGACCCGCTAACGAGCAGTACTTC. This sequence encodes CALRQGPANEQYF.

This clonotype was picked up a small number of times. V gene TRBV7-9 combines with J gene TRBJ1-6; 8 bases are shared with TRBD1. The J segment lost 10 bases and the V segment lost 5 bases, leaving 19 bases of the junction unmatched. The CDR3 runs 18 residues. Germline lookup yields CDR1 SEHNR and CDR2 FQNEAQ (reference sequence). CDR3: CASSPPFGQGIQGSPLHF. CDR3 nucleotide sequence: TGTGCCAGCAGCCCACCCTTTGGACAGGGAATTCAGGGATCACCCCTCCACTTT. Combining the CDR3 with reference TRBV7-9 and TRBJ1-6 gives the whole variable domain DTGVSQNPRHKITKRGQNVTFRCDPISEHNRLYWYRQTLGQGPEFLTYFQNEAQLEKSRLLSDRFSAERPKGSFSTLEIQRTEQGDSAMYLCASSPPFGQGIQGSPLHFGNGTRLTVT.

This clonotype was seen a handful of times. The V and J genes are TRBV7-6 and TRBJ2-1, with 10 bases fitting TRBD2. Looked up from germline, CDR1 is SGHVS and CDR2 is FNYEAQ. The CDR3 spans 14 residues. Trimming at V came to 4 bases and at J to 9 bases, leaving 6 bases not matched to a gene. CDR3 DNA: TGTGCCAGCAGCTCGGGGACTAGCGTAGCTGAGCAGTTCTTC. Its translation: CASSSGTSVAEQFF.

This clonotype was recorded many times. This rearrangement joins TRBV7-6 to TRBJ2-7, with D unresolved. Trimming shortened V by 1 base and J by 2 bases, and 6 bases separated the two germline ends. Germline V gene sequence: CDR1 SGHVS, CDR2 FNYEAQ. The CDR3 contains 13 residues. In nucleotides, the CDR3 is TGTGCCAGCAGCTTAGGAGGAACCTACGAGCAGTACTTC. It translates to CASSLGGTYEQYF.

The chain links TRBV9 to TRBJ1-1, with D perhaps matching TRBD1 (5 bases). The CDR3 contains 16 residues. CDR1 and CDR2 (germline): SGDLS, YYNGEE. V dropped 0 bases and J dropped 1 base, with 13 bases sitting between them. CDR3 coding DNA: TGTGCCAGCAGCGTAGTTAAGGCCACAGGGAACACTGAAGCTTTCTTT. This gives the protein CASSVVKATGNTEAFF.

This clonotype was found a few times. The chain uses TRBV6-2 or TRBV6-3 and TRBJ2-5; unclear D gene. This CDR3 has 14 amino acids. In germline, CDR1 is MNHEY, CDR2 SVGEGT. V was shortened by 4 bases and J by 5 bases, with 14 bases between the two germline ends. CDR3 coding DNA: TGTGCCAGCAGTTGGGGTGGGCGAGAGGAGACCCAGTACTTC. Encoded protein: CASSWGGREETQYF.

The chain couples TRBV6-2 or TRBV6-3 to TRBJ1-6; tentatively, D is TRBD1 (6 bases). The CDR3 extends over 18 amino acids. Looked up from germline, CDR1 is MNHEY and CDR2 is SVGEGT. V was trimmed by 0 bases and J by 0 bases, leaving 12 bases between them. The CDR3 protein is CASSYSTGTSSYNSPLHF. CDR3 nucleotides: TGTGCCAGCAGTTACTCGACAGGAACGAGCTCCTATAATTCACCCCTCCACTTT.

CDR3 amino acids: CASTPRVRGADTQYF. The CDR3 region has the DNA TGCGCCAGCACCCCCCGGGTACGGGGAGCAGATACGCAGTATTTT. V is TRBV5-1 and J is TRBJ2-3; a possible D gene is TRBD2 (5 bases). The CDR3 has 15 amino acids. V shed 6 bases and J shed 4 bases, with 18 bases lying between them. Germline assignment: CDR1 SGHRS and CDR2 YFSETQ.

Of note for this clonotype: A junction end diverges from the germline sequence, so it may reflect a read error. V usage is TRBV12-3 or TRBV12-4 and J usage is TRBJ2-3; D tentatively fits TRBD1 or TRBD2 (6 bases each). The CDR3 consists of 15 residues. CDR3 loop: CASSPRGLSTDKQYF. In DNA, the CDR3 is TGTGCCAGCAGTCCCCGGGGGCTAAGCACAGATAAGCAGTATTTT.

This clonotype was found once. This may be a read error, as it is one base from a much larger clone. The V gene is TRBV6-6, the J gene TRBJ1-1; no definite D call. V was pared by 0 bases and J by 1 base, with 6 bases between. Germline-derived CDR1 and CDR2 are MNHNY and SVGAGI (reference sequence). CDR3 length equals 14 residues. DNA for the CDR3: TGTGCCAGCAGTTACTCAATCCCGAACACTGAAGCTTTCTTT. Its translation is CASSYSIPNTEAFF.

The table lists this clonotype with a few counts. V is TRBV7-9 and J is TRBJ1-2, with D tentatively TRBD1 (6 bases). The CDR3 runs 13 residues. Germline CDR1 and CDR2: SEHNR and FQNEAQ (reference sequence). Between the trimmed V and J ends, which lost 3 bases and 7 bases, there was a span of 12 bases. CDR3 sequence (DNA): TGTGCCAGCAGCTTGCCTCAGGGGCTTGGCTACACCTTC. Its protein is CASSLPQGLGYTF.

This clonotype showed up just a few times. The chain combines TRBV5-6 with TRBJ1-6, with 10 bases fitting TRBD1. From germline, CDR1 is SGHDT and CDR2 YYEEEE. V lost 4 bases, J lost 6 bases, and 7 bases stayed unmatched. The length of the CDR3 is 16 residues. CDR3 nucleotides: TGTGCCAGCAGCCGGGACAGGGGCGGAATTAATTCACCCCTCCACTTT. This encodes CASSRDRGGINSPLHF.

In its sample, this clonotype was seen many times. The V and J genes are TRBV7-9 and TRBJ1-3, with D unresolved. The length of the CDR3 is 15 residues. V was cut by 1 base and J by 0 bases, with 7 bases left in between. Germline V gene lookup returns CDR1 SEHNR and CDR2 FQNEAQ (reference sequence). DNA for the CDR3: TGTGCCAGCAGCTTAGGGGAGAGCTCTGGAAACACCATATATTTT. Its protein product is CASSLGESSGNTIYF.

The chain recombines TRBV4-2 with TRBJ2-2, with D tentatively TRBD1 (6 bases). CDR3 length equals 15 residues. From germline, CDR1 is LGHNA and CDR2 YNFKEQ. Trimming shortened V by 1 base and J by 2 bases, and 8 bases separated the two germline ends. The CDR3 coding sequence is TGTGCCAGCAGCCAAGCCAGGGGTAACACCGGGGAGCTGTTTTTT. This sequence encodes CASSQARGNTGELFF.

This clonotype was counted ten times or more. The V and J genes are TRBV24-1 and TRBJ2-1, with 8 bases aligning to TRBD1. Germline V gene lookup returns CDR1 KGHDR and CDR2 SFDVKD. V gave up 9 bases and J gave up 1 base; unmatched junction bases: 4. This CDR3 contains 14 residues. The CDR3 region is CATGDRLSYNEQFF. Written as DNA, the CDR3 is TGTGCCACCGGGGACAGGCTTTCCTACAATGAGCAGTTCTTC.

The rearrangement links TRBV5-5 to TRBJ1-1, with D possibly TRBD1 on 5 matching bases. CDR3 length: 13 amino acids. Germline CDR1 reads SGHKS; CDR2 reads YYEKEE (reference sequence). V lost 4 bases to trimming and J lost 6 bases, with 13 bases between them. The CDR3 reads CASSVDLGAEAFF. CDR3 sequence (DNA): TGTGCCAGCAGCGTCGACCTGGGGGCTGAAGCTTTCTTT.

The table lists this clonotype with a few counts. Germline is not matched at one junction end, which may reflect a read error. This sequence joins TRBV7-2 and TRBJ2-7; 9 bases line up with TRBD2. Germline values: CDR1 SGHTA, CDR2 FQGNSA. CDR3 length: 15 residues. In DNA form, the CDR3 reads TGTGTCAGCAGCTTAGAGCTAGCGGGGAGCTACGAGCAGTACTTC. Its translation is CVSSLELAGSYEQYF.

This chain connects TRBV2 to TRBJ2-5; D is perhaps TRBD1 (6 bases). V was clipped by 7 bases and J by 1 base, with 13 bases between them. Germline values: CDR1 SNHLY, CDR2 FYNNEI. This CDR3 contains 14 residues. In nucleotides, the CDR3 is TGTGCCAGCACACAGGGACGACCCCAAGAGACCCAGTACTTC. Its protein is CASTQGRPQETQYF.